Below are 13 T cell receptor beta chains sequenced from a single sample in a study of blood T cells in healthy people across ages. A second roughly 6 to 12 cycle PCR used barcoded and J-beta primers. TCRdb independently ran MiXCR on the 5' RACE reads; one entry per CDR3 protein. The sample lists more than 1,400,000 distinct CDR3 sequences, about 40% occurring once. Specimen: blood. These receptors came from a woman younger than 35 in good health.

This clonotype appeared a few times. The V gene is TRBV12-3 or TRBV12-4, the J gene TRBJ2-5; 8 nucleotides agree with TRBD1. TRBJ2-7 matches the DNA end more closely, so the J call is doubtful. CDR3 length: 14 amino acids. The CDR3 region has the DNA TGTGCCAGCAGTCGACAGGGGCCGGCGTACGAGCAGTACTTC. This encodes CASSRQGPAYEQYF.

The count of this clonotype is one. The rearrangement joins TRBV30 to TRBJ2-1, with TRBD2 identical over 12 bases. The DNA end is more similar to TRBJ2-7, so the J call may be wrong. Germline V gene data show CDR1 as GTSNPN and CDR2 as SVGIG (reference sequence). The CDR3 extends over 14 amino acids. The CDR3 is CAWSVGLAGSEQYF. The CDR3 DNA follows: TGTGCCTGGAGTGTAGGACTAGCGGGAAGCGAGCAGTACTTC.

The chain employs TRBV20-1 and TRBJ2-7; possible D gene TRBD1, 5 bases. The V end was cut by 6 bases, the J end by 4 bases, with 19 bases between. Germline assignment: CDR1 DFQATT and CDR2 SNEGSKA (reference sequence). The length of the CDR3 is 14 residues. CDR3 nucleotides: TGCAGTGCCCCTTTTGACAGAGTCATGTACGAGCAGTACTTC. Translated: CSAPFDRVMYEQYF.

The chain couples TRBV29-1 to TRBJ2-1; D is perhaps TRBD2 (5 bases). The J call may be wrong; the DNA end is better matched by TRBJ2-7. In germline, CDR1 is SQVTM, CDR2 ANQGSEA. This CDR3 contains 12 residues. In DNA form, the CDR3 reads TGCAGCGTTGAAGATCCCGGGGATGAGCAGTACTTC. Translating gives CSVEDPGDEQYF.

This clonotype came up a few times. The chain employs TRBV3-1 and TRBJ1-4; D possibly corresponds to TRBD1 (6 bases). The CDR3 has 14 residues. The germline V gene has CDR1 LGHDT and CDR2 YNNKEL (reference sequence). Trimming left V 3 bases short and J 7 bases short, with 12 bases between. The CDR3 reads CASSQRGAREKLFF. The DNA of the CDR3 is TGTGCCAGCAGCCAGCGGGGGGCGCGTGAAAAACTGTTTTTT.

There are many counts of this clonotype. The chain is built from TRBV6-4 and TRBJ2-2, with 8 bases identical to TRBD2. V was clipped by 0 bases and J by 6 bases; unmatched bases: 3. The CDR3 extends over 15 amino acids. The germline V gene has CDR1 MRHNA and CDR2 SNTAGT. CDR3 residues: CASSDSAGGPGELFF. CDR3 coding DNA: TGTGCCAGCAGTGACTCCGCGGGGGGCCCCGGGGAGCTGTTTTTT.

This clonotype was detected a few times. The V gene is TRBV9, the J gene TRBJ2-3, with 11 bases aligning to TRBD2. V shed 3 bases and J 6 bases; nucleotides not matched to a gene: 3. Germline CDR1 SGDLS, CDR2 YYNGEE. This CDR3 is 14 amino acids long. Here the CDR3 DNA reads TGTGCCAGCAGCGCTAGCGGGGGGCCCGATACGCAGTATTTT. Its protein product is CASSASGGPDTQYF.

The J gene is TRBJ1-1, the V gene TRBV6-1; TRBD1 might be the D (6 bases). The ends were cut back, 8 bases at V and 4 bases at J, with 14 bases in the middle. Germline V gene sequence: CDR1 MNHNS, CDR2 SASEGT. This CDR3 is 13 amino acids long. CDR3 DNA sequence: TGTGCCAGCGGGGGCAGGGACGGCACTGAAGCTTTCTTT. Translated, it gives CASGGRDGTEAFF.

The chain links TRBV6-1 to TRBJ1-2; D remains unclear. The CDR3 spans 13 residues. The germline CDR1 and CDR2 sequences are MNHNS and SASEGT. V lost 3 bases, J lost 0 bases, and 5 bases lay in between. CDR3 in DNA: TGTGCCAGCAGTGACAAGCCTAACTATGGCTACACCTTC. Protein: CASSDKPNYGYTF.

The chain is built from TRBV7-8 and TRBJ1-5; 9 bases are a match to TRBD1. Germline V gene data show CDR1 as SGHVS and CDR2 as FQNEAQ. Losses at the gene ends were 1 base for V and 0 bases for J; bases not matched to a gene: 10. The CDR3 consists of 19 residues. The CDR3 coding sequence is TGTGCCAGCAGCTTAGTAGACTGGACAGGGGACTATAGCAATCAGCCCCAGCATTTT. Amino acid sequence: CASSLVDWTGDYSNQPQHF.

Notes on this clonotype: A read error may account for a junction end that differs from germline. The rearrangement joins TRBV12-3 or TRBV12-4 to TRBJ1-2; possible D gene TRBD1, 6 bases. CDR3 length: 15 amino acids. The CDR3 region is CAGSQGGTKAYGYTF. The CDR3, as DNA: TGTGCCGGCAGCCAAGGTGGGACAAAGGCCTATGGCTACACCTTC.

The chain has TRBV2 and TRBJ2-2, with 10 nucleotides matching TRBD2. This CDR3 is 15 amino acids long. Per germline, CDR1 SNHLY and CDR2 FYNNEI. V was pared by 6 bases and J by 4 bases, with 5 bases of the junction left unmatched. In DNA, the CDR3 is TGTGCCAGCAGCGTCAGCGGGAGGGGCACCGGGGAGCTGTTTTTT. Residues: CASSVSGRGTGELFF.

About this clonotype itself: A single base separates this from a much larger clone, so it may be a read error. The V call is TRBV7-9, the J call TRBJ1-1; D is uncertain. Per the germline V gene, CDR1 is SEHNR and CDR2 is FQNEAQ (reference sequence). V lost 2 bases and J lost 7, with 2 bases in between. CDR3 length: 10 amino acids. Here the CDR3 DNA reads TGTGCCAGCAGCTTAATTGAAGCTTTCTTT. The encoded protein is CASSLIEAFF.